The next 24 T cell receptor beta chains were all read from a single sample in a study of technical replicates of blood from four donors (dated by TCRdb to the late 2010s). Libraries were prepared through the immunoSEQ multiplex PCR assay. Imported from immuneACCESS, the table was reduced by TCRdb to in-frame sequences with V and J called. These copies leave out some clones; in studies compared against another copy, an unresolved V gene accounts for under half, and the cause of the remainder is not known. The table for this sample lists approximately 80,000 clones; around 91% of them were counted only once. Jointly, the top ten make up roughly 0.38% of the sample. The sequencing input was T cells isolated from PBMCs. Source of these receptors: a human donor in good health.

The gene calls are TRBV7-9 and TRBJ2-1, with TRBD2 matching 7 bases. Germline loops: CDR1 SEHNR, CDR2 FQNEAQ (reference sequence). Losses at the gene ends were 6 bases for V and 0 bases for J; bases not matched to a gene: 5. The CDR3 is made up of 15 amino acids. CDR3 sequence reads: CASSSAGSSYNEQFF. DNA of the CDR3: TGTGCCAGCAGTTCAGCGGGAAGCTCCTACAATGAGCAGTTCTTC.

The gene calls are TRBV11-2 and TRBJ2-7; TRBD2 aligns across 7 bases. The germline V gene encodes CDR1 SGHAT and CDR2 FQNNGV. The CDR3 spans 13 residues. The ends lost 6 bases at V and 3 bases at J; junction bases unmatched: 5. CDR3 coding DNA: TGTGCCAGCAGTCCAACTAGCGACTACGAGCAGTACTTC. Translation gives CASSPTSDYEQYF.

V and J are TRBV7-9 and TRBJ1-2; D call uncertain. The ends were cut back, 5 bases at V and 2 bases at J, with 6 bases in the middle. The CDR3 covers 12 residues. Germline CDR1 is SEHNR and CDR2 is FQNEAQ (reference sequence). CDR3 bases: TGTGCCAGCAGCCTGACAAACTATGGCTACACCTTC. Its protein product is CASSLTNYGYTF.

The DNA for the CDR3 is TGTGCCAGCAGCCCGAACAGGGAAGGGTGGGACACAGATACGCAGTATTTT. Its protein is CASSPNREGWDTDTQYF. V and J are TRBV7-9 and TRBJ2-3; possible D gene TRBD1, 6 bases. This CDR3 is built from 17 residues. Germline CDR1 SEHNR, CDR2 FQNEAQ (reference sequence). Trimming stripped 5 bases from V and 2 bases from J, with 20 bases between.

The chain carries TRBV28 and TRBJ1-5; D gene unclear. This CDR3 spans 12 amino acids. Germline CDR1 MDHEN, CDR2 SYDVKM. Between the trimmed V and J ends, which lost 1 base and 11 bases, there was a span of 9 bases. CDR3 in amino acids: CASSLYTYSQHF. The CDR3 DNA sequence: TGTGCCAGCAGTTTATATACCTATTCCCAGCATTTT.

The chain is built from TRBV7-8 and TRBJ1-1; 7 bases are shared with TRBD1. CDR3 length equals 17 residues. CDR1 SGHVS and CDR2 FQNEAQ come from the germline V gene. J was trimmed by 2 bases and V by 4 bases; bases with no gene match: 13. This chain's CDR3 is CASSWWTGSLLNTEAFF. CDR3 DNA: TGTGCCAGCAGCTGGTGGACAGGCAGCCTTCTTAACACTGAAGCTTTCTTT.

This rearrangement joins TRBV7-9 to TRBJ2-1; 10 bases map to TRBD2. The V and J ends lost 5 bases and 4 bases, in that order; junction bases with no gene match: 5. Germline assignment: CDR1 SEHNR and CDR2 FQNEAQ (reference sequence). The CDR3 length is 15 residues. CDR3 protein: CASSPGTSVYNEQFF. CDR3 nucleotides: TGTGCCAGCAGCCCCGGGACTAGCGTTTACAATGAGCAGTTCTTC. Supplemented by reference TRBV7-9 and TRBJ2-1, the full variable domain reads DTGVSQNPRHKITKRGQNVTFRCDPISEHNRLYWYRQTLGQGPEFLTYFQNEAQLEKSRLLSDRFSAERPKGSFSTLEIQRTEQGDSAMYLCASSPGTSVYNEQFFGPGTRLTVL.

The gene calls are TRBV6-6 and TRBJ1-2; a possible D gene is TRBD1 (6 bases). CDR1 and CDR2 (germline): MNHNY, SVGAGI (reference sequence). V shed 11 bases and J shed 4 bases, with 14 bases lying between them. CDR3 length: 12 residues. DNA of the CDR3: TGTGCCGGCCTTGGGGGCCCCTATGGCTACACCTTC. This translates into CAGLGGPYGYTF.

The chain employs TRBV28 and TRBJ2-7, with TRBD2 matching 14 bases. The CDR3 contains 22 residues. Trimming took 1 base from V and 7 from J; bases not matched to a gene: 24. Germline CDR1 is MDHEN and CDR2 is SYDVKM. The CDR3 loop reads CASSLYTSPQLLTSGRAREQYF. The CDR3 DNA follows: TGTGCCAGCAGTTTATACACATCACCTCAACTGCTGACTAGCGGGAGGGCCAGGGAGCAGTACTTC.

V and J are TRBV5-1 and TRBJ1-3; weak D call: TRBD1 (5 bases). V lost 0 bases and J lost 2, with 9 bases in between. Germline-derived CDR1 and CDR2 are SGHRS and YFSETQ. The CDR3 sequence is 15 residues long. CDR3 sequence (DNA): TGCGCCAGCAGCTTGGCCAGGGTTCCTGGAAACACCATATATTTT. It yields the protein CASSLARVPGNTIYF.

The CDR3 is CASSLTGPGNTIYF. As DNA, the CDR3 is TGTGCCAGCAGTTTGACAGGGCCTGGAAACACCATATATTTT. The chain employs TRBV28 and TRBJ1-3; 7 bases match TRBD1. J was trimmed by 2 bases and V by 3 bases; bases with no gene match: 1. The CDR3 extends over 14 amino acids. The germline V gene has CDR1 MDHEN and CDR2 SYDVKM. The whole variable domain, filled in from reference TRBV28 and TRBJ1-3, reads DVKVTQSSRYLVKRTGEKVFLECVQDMDHENMFWYRQDPGLGLRLIYFSYDVKMKEKGDIPEGYSVSREKKERFSLILESASTNQTSMYLCASSLTGPGNTIYFGEGSWLTVV.

This chain connects TRBV6-5 to TRBJ1-2; TRBD1 aligns across 7 bases. CDR1 is MNHEY and CDR2 is SVGAGI in the germline V gene. The CDR3 consists of 15 residues. V was pared by 6 bases and J by 0 bases, with 7 bases of the junction left unmatched. The CDR3 here is CASSRDRVTNYGYTF. The CDR3 DNA sequence: TGTGCCAGCAGCCGGGACAGAGTAACTAACTATGGCTACACCTTC.

The chain couples TRBV19 to TRBJ1-2, with 8 bases matching TRBD1. V dropped 6 bases and J dropped 3; count of bases not matched to a gene: 15. The CDR3 is 17 amino acids. Germline values: CDR1 LNHDA, CDR2 SQIVND (reference sequence). CDR3 nucleotides: TGTGCCAGTAGATATCCCGAATGGACAGGGAACGACTATGGCTACACCTTC. Amino acid sequence: CASRYPEWTGNDYGYTF.

This clone was counted once. The junction and the germline gene differ at one end; a read error may be behind it. This chain links TRBV7-7 with TRBJ2-3; 8 bases agree with TRBD1. CDR3 size: 15 residues. Germline V lookup: CDR1 SSHAT, CDR2 FNYEAQ (reference sequence). CDR3 DNA sequence: TGTGCTAGCAGCTTAGGCGACAGGGGACAAGATACGCAGTATTTT. Protein: CASSLGDRGQDTQYF.

This clone was observed a single time. The chain joins TRBV19 to TRBJ1-5, with D unresolved. CDR1 and CDR2 (germline): LNHDA, SQIVND (reference sequence). The V end was cut by 1 base, the J end by 4 bases, with 8 bases between. The CDR3 has 14 amino acids. CDR3 sequence (DNA): TGTGCCAGTAGTATAGGGAGAGGAAATCAGCCCCAGCATTTT. Translating it yields CASSIGRGNQPQHF.

The gene calls are TRBV28 and TRBJ1-2; D is unclear. The CDR3 length is 13 residues. Trimming removed 3 bases at V and 5 bases at J, with 10 bases between. Germline V CDR1 and CDR2: MDHEN, SYDVKM. The CDR3 here is CASSFSIGYGYTF. The CDR3 nucleotides are TGTGCCAGCAGTTTCAGTATCGGGTATGGCTACACCTTC.

The rearrangement links TRBV5-6 to TRBJ1-2; 10 bases match TRBD1. Germline CDR1 reads SGHDT; CDR2 reads YYEEEE. Germline trimming cut 3 bases from V and 5 bases from J; bases unmatched to any gene: 10. CDR3 length: 16 amino acids. The CDR3 nucleotides are TGTGCCAGCAGCTCAATCCCGACAGGGGGCAGGTATGGCTACACCTTC. Encoded protein: CASSSIPTGGRYGYTF.

V and J are TRBV25-1 and TRBJ1-2, with D uncertain. The V gene's germline CDR1 is MGHDK and CDR2 SYGVNS. This CDR3 is 15 amino acids long. V shed 2 bases and J shed 6 bases, with 16 bases lying between them. This CDR3 is CASSEILEGGDGYTF. The CDR3 DNA follows: TGTGCCAGCAGTGAAATTTTGGAGGGCGGCGATGGCTACACCTTC.

The chain recombines TRBV9 with TRBJ2-7; 8 bases match TRBD2. Germline loops: CDR1 SGDLS, CDR2 YYNGEE. This CDR3 has 15 amino acids. V trimming: 4 bases; J trimming: 3 bases; junction bases outside the gene matches: 9. The CDR3, as DNA: TGTGCCAGCAGCCCATCAGCGGGAGTGGACTACGAGCAGTACTTC. Its translation: CASSPSAGVDYEQYF.

This chain uses TRBV5-1 with TRBJ2-2; D might be TRBD1 (6 bases). Germline loops: CDR1 SGHRS, CDR2 YFSETQ. The CDR3 contains 15 residues. Trimming pared 4 bases from V and 5 bases from J, leaving 15 bases between. The CDR3 region has the DNA TGCGCCAGCAGCCGCACAGGGTGGGGAACCGGGGAGCTGTTTTTT. This translates into CASSRTGWGTGELFF. Based on the CDR3 plus reference TRBV5-1 and TRBJ2-2, the full variable domain is KAGVTQTPRYLIKTRGQQVTLSCSPISGHRSVSWYQQTPGQGLQFLFEYFSETQRNKGNFPGRFSGRQFSNSRSEMNVSTLELGDSALYLCASSRTGWGTGELFFGEGSRLTVL.

The sample holds one count of this clone. The chain recombines TRBV28 with TRBJ2-5; tentative D call: TRBD1 (5 bases). The germline V gene has CDR1 MDHEN and CDR2 SYDVKM. Trimming took off 8 bases at V and 5 bases at J, with 9 bases between the two ends. This CDR3 comprises 11 residues. The CDR3, as DNA: TGTGCCAGCGGCTCAGGGGAGACCCAGTACTTC. This encodes CASGSGETQYF.

The V call is TRBV7-2, the J call TRBJ2-3; 13 positions match TRBD2. Trimming removed 6 bases from V and 2 bases from J; junction bases left unmatched: 5. The V gene's germline CDR1 is SGHTA and CDR2 FQGNSA. CDR3 length: 16 amino acids. The CDR3 DNA is TGTGCCAGCAGTTTGGGACTAGCGGGATACACAGATACGCAGTATTTT. This sequence encodes CASSLGLAGYTDTQYF.

This clone has just one count. J is TRBJ1-5 and V is TRBV6-1, with D possibly being TRBD1 (5 bases). V was shortened by 4 bases and J by 6 bases, with 16 bases between the two germline ends. Germline assignment: CDR1 MNHNS and CDR2 SASEGT. The CDR3 contains 15 residues. CDR3 in amino acids: CASSAMAGGVQPQHF. DNA of the CDR3: TGTGCCAGCAGTGCAATGGCGGGGGGAGTTCAGCCCCAGCATTTT.

This chain connects TRBV7-3 to TRBJ2-7; the match to TRBD1 covers 8 bases. V was pared by 5 bases and J by 4 bases, with 10 bases of the junction left unmatched. Germline loops: CDR1 SGHTA, CDR2 FQGTGA. The CDR3 extends over 15 amino acids. CDR3 residues: CASSPGQGWGYEQYF. The CDR3 bases are TGTGCCAGCAGCCCCGGACAGGGTTGGGGGTACGAGCAGTACTTC.